The text below deals with one T cell receptor (beta chain). Antigen specificity is unknown. The data belong to a study of CD8 T cells in Susac syndrome. Notes on the study in general: That the number of individuals in its TCR sequencing and HLA analysis was relatively small was acknowledged by the study.

The patients who served as multiple sclerosis controls were treatment-naive and had stable or active relapsing-remitting disease that fulfilled the revised McDonald criteria. The V gene's germline CDR1 is LNHDA and CDR2 SQIVND (reference sequence). The CDR3 has 13 amino acids. V dropped 3 bases and J dropped 3 bases, with 8 bases sitting between them. RNA amounts of roughly 0.5 to 1 ug underwent reverse transcription with random hexamers. Amplification of TCR beta CDR3 used immunoSEQ multiplex PCR across 54 Vbeta and 13 Jbeta. TCRdb re-derived calls from the immunoSEQ multiplex PCR reads in MiXCR, one entry per CDR3 protein. This table has 200,000 or so distinct CDR3 sequences, about 95% appearing once.

The genes are TRBV19 and TRBJ1-2; D gene ambiguous. The sequence was obtained from a human donor with multiple sclerosis. The sequenced sample was CD4+ T cells from PBMCs. CDR3 protein: CASSIHNYYGYTF. CDR3 DNA: TGTGCCAGTAGTATCCACAACTACTATGGCTACACCTTC.